The 20 T cell receptor beta chains below were found in one sample sequenced in a study of control samples from healthy donors and cancer patients (dated by TCRdb to 2019 to 2021). Library preparation was by the immunoSEQ multiplex PCR assay. The clones in this table, taken by TCRdb from immuneACCESS, are in-frame only. Not every clone is retained; where verified, under half of the shortfall comes from an unresolved V gene, and the cause of the rest is unknown. The sample includes 200,000 to 250,000 clones, with around 94% observed a single time. Of the sample, less than 1.6% falls within the top ten clones. The sequenced material came from blood. The receptors were gathered from a man in his forties or fifties in good health.

This clone was counted once. The chain uses TRBV5-1 and TRBJ2-2, with D perhaps assigned TRBD1 or TRBD2 (6 bases each). The ends were cut back, 4 bases at V and 3 bases at J, with 13 bases in the middle. This CDR3 has 15 amino acids. Germline-derived CDR1 and CDR2 are SGHRS and YFSETQ. The CDR3 region has the DNA TGCGCCAGCAGCCCACAGGGACTGGACACCGGGGAGCTGTTTTTT. Translation: CASSPQGLDTGELFF.

This chain joins TRBV18 and TRBJ1-6; no reliable D call. This CDR3 has 14 amino acids. V lost 3 bases to trimming and J lost 9 bases, with 12 bases between them. The germline V gene has CDR1 KGHSH and CDR2 LQKENI. The CDR3 DNA reads as TGTGCCAGCTCACCGGAGGTCCCACCTTCACCCCTCCACTTT. Encoded protein: CASSPEVPPSPLHF. Full variable domain (missing parts from reference TRBV18 and TRBJ1-6): NAGVMQNPRHLVRRRGQEARLRCSPMKGHSHVYWYRQLPEEGLKFMVYLQKENIIDESGMPKERFSAEFPKEGPSILRIQQVVRGDSAAYFCASSPEVPPSPLHFGNGTRLTVT.

The chain carries TRBV19 and TRBJ2-3, with a weak D call TRBD1 (7 bases). The CDR3 totals 15 residues. Germline V CDR1 and CDR2: LNHDA, SQIVND (reference sequence). Trimming shortened V by 8 bases and J by 4 bases, and 19 bases separated the two germline ends. The CDR3 loop is CASGEVGQAADTQYF. The CDR3 coding sequence is TGTGCCAGTGGGGAGGTCGGACAGGCAGCAGATACGCAGTATTTT.

The chain employs TRBV7-9 and TRBJ2-2; D remains ambiguous. CDR3 size: 15 residues. Per germline, CDR1 SEHNR and CDR2 FQNEAQ (reference sequence). V lost 5 bases to trimming and J lost 6 bases, with 16 bases between them. The CDR3 nucleotides read TGTGCCAGCAGCCTAGGTGAAGGGCCTGCCGGGGAGCTGTTTTTT. This gives the protein CASSLGEGPAGELFF.

This chain uses TRBV5-4 with TRBJ1-1; D not resolved. Per germline, CDR1 SGHNT and CDR2 YYREEE (reference sequence). The CDR3 is 14 amino acids. With 0 bases removed from V and 1 base from J, the gap between germline ends came to 7 bases. As DNA, the CDR3 is TGTGCCAGCAGCTTGGAGATACCGAACACTGAAGCTTTCTTT. It is translated as CASSLEIPNTEAFF.

The V and J genes are TRBV7-8 and TRBJ2-1; 10 bases agree with TRBD1. This CDR3 comprises 16 residues. Germline assignment: CDR1 SGHVS and CDR2 FQNEAQ. Trimming cost V 5 bases and J 7 bases; bases outside gene matches: 11. The CDR3 spells CASSPTPGQGLNEQFF. The DNA for the CDR3 is TGTGCCAGCAGCCCTACCCCGGGACAGGGGTTAAATGAGCAGTTCTTC.

The chain recombines TRBV29-1 with TRBJ1-4, with 10 positions matching TRBD1. V lost 6 bases to trimming and J lost 8 bases; unmatched junction nucleotides: 6. This CDR3 is 13 amino acids long. Germline CDR1 is SQVTM and CDR2 is ANQGSEA. CDR3 in DNA: TGCAGCGTCAGGACAGGGGGAAGGGAAAAACTGTTTTTT. Translating gives CSVRTGGREKLFF.

The chain combines TRBV4-1 with TRBJ2-7; D gene unclear. Germline CDR1 MGHRA, CDR2 YSYEKL. The CDR3 is 13 amino acids. V lost 2 bases and J 7 bases, leaving 12 bases between the germline ends. CDR3 in amino acids: CASSQQLGGEQYV. The CDR3 DNA is TGCGCCAGCAGCCAACAGCTAGGTGGGGAGCAGTACGTC.

The rearrangement uses TRBV4-2 and TRBJ2-1; 11 bases match TRBD2. Germline CDR1 LGHNA, CDR2 YNFKEQ. Losses at the gene ends were 2 bases for V and 9 bases for J; bases not matched to a gene: 9. This CDR3 is built from 16 residues. The CDR3 bases are TGTGCCAGCAGCCAATCGACTAGCGGGGAATGGGGTGAGCAGTTCTTC. Encoded protein: CASSQSTSGEWGEQFF.

The gene calls are TRBV28 and TRBJ1-2, with D unresolved. The CDR3 contains 13 residues. V was trimmed by 3 bases and J by 4 bases, leaving 9 bases between them. Germline loops: CDR1 MDHEN, CDR2 SYDVKM. The CDR3 spells CASSFRAGYGYTF. In DNA form, the CDR3 reads TGTGCCAGCAGTTTCCGAGCCGGCTATGGCTACACCTTC.

This rearrangement joins TRBV10-2 to TRBJ2-3, with D hard to call. Germline V gene sequence: CDR1 WSHSY, CDR2 SAAADI. The V end was cut by 4 bases, the J end by 4 bases, with 12 bases between. The CDR3 loop spans 14 amino acids. The CDR3 sequence is CASSGHGYSDTQYF. Written as DNA, the CDR3 is TGCGCCAGCAGTGGACACGGGTACTCAGATACGCAGTATTTT.

This clone was seen a single time. The chain links TRBV6-5 to TRBJ1-1; no clear D. CDR1 is MNHEY, CDR2 SVGAGI, per germline. There are 13 residues in the CDR3. Trimming removed 7 bases at V and 3 bases at J, with 12 bases between. The CDR3 region is CASTPRAYTEAFF. In DNA form, the CDR3 reads TGTGCCAGCACCCCAAGGGCCTACACTGAAGCTTTCTTT.

This rearrangement joins TRBV19 to TRBJ1-2; D gene unclear. V was pared by 0 bases and J by 4 bases, with 12 bases between. This CDR3 has 15 amino acids. Germline assignment: CDR1 LNHDA and CDR2 SQIVND (reference sequence). CDR3 DNA sequence: TGTGCCAGTAGTATAGAGGGGTCCGGCTCCTATGGCTACACCTTC. This sequence encodes CASSIEGSGSYGYTF.

The chain is built from TRBV12-3 or TRBV12-4 and TRBJ2-7; D is unclear. V was cut by 1 base and J by 6 bases, with 10 bases left in between. The CDR3 contains 13 residues. The CDR3 is CASSLENQREQYF. Here the CDR3 DNA reads TGTGCCAGCAGTTTAGAGAACCAACGCGAGCAGTACTTC.

The chain employs TRBV27 and TRBJ1-2, with D possibly TRBD1 on 6 matching bases. With 8 bases removed from V and 2 bases from J, the gap between germline ends came to 12 bases. CDR1 is MNHEY and CDR2 is SMNVEV in the germline V gene (reference sequence). The length of the CDR3 is 13 residues. The CDR3 region has the DNA TGTGCCAGCGCGGACAGAAAAAACTATGGCTACACCTTC. This codes for CASADRKNYGYTF.

V gene TRBV7-8 combines with J gene TRBJ2-7; 8 bases line up with TRBD1. The V and J ends lost 2 bases and 0 bases, in that order; junction bases with no gene match: 12. The CDR3 contains 18 residues. Germline V lookup: CDR1 SGHVS, CDR2 FQNEAQ. CDR3 loop: CASSLPRIGTGRSYEQYV. The CDR3, as DNA: TGTGCCAGCAGCTTACCGAGAATCGGGACAGGTCGCTCCTACGAGCAGTACGTC.

This chain uses TRBV5-1 with TRBJ2-3, with D tentatively TRBD1 or TRBD2 (7 bases each). Trimming shortened V by 3 bases and J by 5 bases, and 16 bases separated the two germline ends. CDR1 and CDR2 from the germline V gene are SGHRS and YFSETQ. This CDR3 comprises 15 residues. CDR3 amino acids: CASSYQGGPKDTQYF. Here the CDR3 DNA reads TGCGCCAGCAGCTACCAGGGGGGGCCTAAAGATACGCAGTATTTT. The full variable domain, completed using reference TRBV5-1 and TRBJ2-3, is KAGVTQTPRYLIKTRGQQVTLSCSPISGHRSVSWYQQTPGQGLQFLFEYFSETQRNKGNFPGRFSGRQFSNSRSEMNVSTLELGDSALYLCASSYQGGPKDTQYFGPGTRLTVL.

The chain uses TRBV3-1 (or the pseudogene TRBV3-2) and TRBJ2-1, with 12 bases that match TRBD2. J was trimmed by 8 bases and V by 0 bases; bases with no gene match: 8. The length of the CDR3 is 17 residues. CDR1 is LGHDT and CDR2 is YNNKEL in the germline V gene (reference sequence). This CDR3 is CASSQDRLAGGHYEQFF. The CDR3 coding sequence is TGTGCCAGCAGCCAAGATAGGCTAGCGGGGGGGCACTATGAGCAGTTCTTC.

The CDR3 loop is CASSPGLAGPDTQYF. DNA for the CDR3: TGTGCCAGCAGCCCGGGACTAGCGGGGCCAGATACGCAGTATTTT. The chain recombines TRBV11-2 with TRBJ2-3, with 13 bases that match TRBD2. The CDR3 totals 15 residues. V lost 5 bases to trimming and J lost 4 bases; unmatched junction nucleotides: 3. Germline values: CDR1 SGHAT, CDR2 FQNNGV.

The genes are TRBV7-8 and TRBJ1-2; possibly TRBD1 for D (5 bases). V lost 2 bases, J lost 7 bases, and 14 bases lay in between. The germline V gene encodes CDR1 SGHVS and CDR2 FQNEAQ. The CDR3 length is 14 residues. The CDR3 here is CASSLRGGAVGYTF. The DNA of the CDR3 is TGTGCCAGCAGCTTAAGGGGAGGGGCAGTTGGCTACACCTTC.